The rows below give T cell receptor beta chains drawn from one sample of a study of T cell responses to AZD1222 COVID-19 vaccine. Some clones are missing from TCRdb's copy, which holds only in-frame ones; the method was immunoSEQ multiplex PCR. The table shows 30,000 to 35,000 clones, with around 78% occurring only once. Sequences were derived from peripheral blood, sampled 28 days after the second AZD1222 dose. All receptors come from an adult who received the AZD1222 COVID-19 vaccine. CDR3s include the opening cysteine and the closing phenylalanine or tryptophan. The D gene is left open where the match is weak. Clone sizes are given selectively: once, few, many, or a class where the clone is expanded.

j_call,v_call,clone_size,d_call,cdr3_aa,cdr3_nt
TRBJ1-4,TRBV6-5,-,-,CASSSSGPGDEKLFF,TGTGCCAGCAGTTCCTCAGGGCCCGGGGATGAAAAACTGTTTTTT
TRBJ2-5,TRBV24-1,-,TRBD1,CATSDFGTAQETQYF,TGTGCCACCAGTGATTTCGGGACAGCCCAAGAGACCCAGTACTTC
TRBJ2-6,TRBV11-2,-,-,CASSLFQSSGANVLTF,TGTGCCAGCAGCTTATTCCAGTCCTCTGGGGCCAACGTCCTGACTTTC
TRBJ1-1,TRBV11-3,-,-,CASSSPGQTQNTEAFF,TGTGCCAGCAGCTCTCCCGGACAGACCCAGAACACTGAAGCTTTCTTT
TRBJ2-1,TRBV9,-,-,CASSVRQLSSYNEQFF,TGTGCCAGCAGCGTAAGACAGCTTAGCTCCTACAATGAGCAGTTCTTC
TRBJ2-1,TRBV30,-,TRBD1,CAWSATGTGNEQFF,TGTGCCTGGAGTGCCACCGGGACAGGGAATGAGCAGTTCTTC
TRBJ2-6,TRBV19,-,TRBD1,CASREQGASSGANVLTF,TGTGCCAGTAGGGAACAGGGGGCCAGCTCTGGGGCCAACGTCCTGACTTTC
TRBJ1-3,TRBV5-4,once,-,CASSLDLSLGGGNTIYF,TGTGCCAGCAGCTTGGACTTAAGTCTGGGTGGTGGAAACACCATATATTTT
TRBJ2-5,TRBV11-2,medium-sized,TRBD1,CASGPGGGETQYF,TGTGCCAGCGGCCCAGGGGGTGGAGAGACCCAGTACTTC
TRBJ2-6,TRBV4-1,-,-,CASSQVPGRRTGANVLTF,TGCGCCAGCAGCCAAGTTCCAGGGAGAAGGACTGGGGCCAACGTCCTGACTTTC
TRBJ2-2,TRBV6-5,-,-,CASIPPYTGELFF,TGTGCCAGCATTCCCCCTTACACCGGGGAGCTGTTTTTT
TRBJ1-2,TRBV27,-,-,CASSPPGPEHGYTF,TGTGCCAGCAGTCCCCCGGGCCCCGAGCATGGCTACACCTTC
TRBJ1-4,TRBV5-4,-,TRBD1,CASSLQGAAEKLFF,TGTGCCAGCAGCTTGCAGGGGGCGGCTGAAAAACTGTTTTTT
TRBJ2-5,TRBV3-1/TRBV3-2,few,-,CASSLRDQTQYF,TGTGCCAGCAGCCTCAGGGATCAGACCCAGTACTTC
TRBJ1-4,TRBV3-1/TRBV3-2,-,-,CASRPDSTRGEKLFF,TGTGCCAGCAGGCCGGACAGTACTCGGGGTGAAAAACTGTTTTTT
TRBJ1-1,TRBV18,once,TRBD1,CASSPTGQSLEAFF,TGTGCCAGCTCACCAACGGGACAGTCCCTTGAAGCTTTCTTT
TRBJ1-2,TRBV6-5,-,-,CASRPDNAYGYTF,TGTGCCAGCAGACCCGACAATGCCTATGGCTACACCTTC
TRBJ1-1,TRBV14,-,-,CASSQRRTGGSEGAFF,TGTGCCAGCAGCCAAAGGAGGACCGGGGGCTCCGAGGGAGCTTTCTTT
TRBJ1-2,TRBV27,-,-,CASSPYRGGGGYTF,TGTGCCAGCAGTCCCTACCGGGGAGGAGGTGGCTACACCTTC
TRBJ1-1,TRBV5-1,-,TRBD1,CASSARTGGLGTEAFF,TGCGCCAGCAGCGCACGGACAGGGGGCTTGGGCACTGAAGCTTTCTTT
TRBJ2-2,TRBV9,once,-,CASSVSRNTGELFF,TGTGCCAGCAGCGTGAGCCGAAACACCGGGGAGCTGTTTTTT
TRBJ1-5,TRBV18,-,TRBD1,CASSPPTGEGNQPQHF,TGTGCCAGCTCACCACCAACAGGGGAAGGAAATCAGCCCCAGCATTTT
TRBJ2-1,TRBV9,-,-,CASSVNLFEQFF,TGTGCCAGCAGCGTAAACCTATTTGAGCAGTTCTTC
TRBJ2-1,TRBV24-1,-,-,CATSGPRDSYNEQFF,TGTGCCACCAGTGGCCCCCGGGATTCCTACAATGAGCAGTTCTTC
TRBJ1-1,TRBV18,-,-,CASSPGLDMNTEAFF,TGTGCCAGCTCACCAGGTTTGGACATGAACACTGAAGCTTTCTTT